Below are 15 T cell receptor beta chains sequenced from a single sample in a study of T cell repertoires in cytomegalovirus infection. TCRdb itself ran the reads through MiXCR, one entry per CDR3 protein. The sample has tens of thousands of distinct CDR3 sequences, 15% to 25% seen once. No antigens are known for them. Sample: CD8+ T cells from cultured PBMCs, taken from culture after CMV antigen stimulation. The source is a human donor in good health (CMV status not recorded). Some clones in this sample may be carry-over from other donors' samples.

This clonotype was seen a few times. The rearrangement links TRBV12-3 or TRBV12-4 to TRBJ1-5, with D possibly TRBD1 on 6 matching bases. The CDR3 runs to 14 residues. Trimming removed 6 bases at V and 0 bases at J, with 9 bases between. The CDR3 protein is CASSQGFSNQPQHF. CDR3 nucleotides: TGTGCCAGCAGCCAGGGGTTTAGCAATCAGCCCCAGCATTTT.

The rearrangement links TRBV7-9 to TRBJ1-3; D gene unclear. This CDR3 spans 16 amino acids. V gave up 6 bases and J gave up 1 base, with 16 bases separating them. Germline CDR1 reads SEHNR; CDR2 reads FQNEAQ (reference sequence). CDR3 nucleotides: TGTGCCAGCAGGCCAGGAGTGGGCGATTCTGGAAACACCATATATTTT. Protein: CASRPGVGDSGNTIYF.

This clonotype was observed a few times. CDR3 region: CASSLGGGYTF. In DNA form, the CDR3 reads TGTGCCAGCAGCTTAGGGGGTGGCTACACCTTC. The J gene is TRBJ1-2, the V gene TRBV7-8; D unclear. Per germline, CDR1 SGHVS and CDR2 FQNEAQ. This CDR3 is 11 amino acids long. Trimming cost V 1 base and J 7 bases, with 4 bases left between them.

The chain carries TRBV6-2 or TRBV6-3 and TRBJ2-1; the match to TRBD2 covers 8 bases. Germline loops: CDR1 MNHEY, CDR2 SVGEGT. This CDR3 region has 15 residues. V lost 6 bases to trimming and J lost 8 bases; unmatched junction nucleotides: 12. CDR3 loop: CASSLLASGYDEQFF. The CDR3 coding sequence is TGTGCCAGCAGCCTTTTAGCTAGCGGGTATGATGAGCAGTTCTTC.

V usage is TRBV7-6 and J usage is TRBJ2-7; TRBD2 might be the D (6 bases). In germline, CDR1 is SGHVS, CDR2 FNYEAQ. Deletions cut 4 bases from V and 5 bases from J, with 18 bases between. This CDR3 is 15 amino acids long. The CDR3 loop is CASSSRAGSIHEQYF. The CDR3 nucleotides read TGTGCCAGCAGCTCAAGGGCCGGGAGTATCCACGAGCAGTACTTC.

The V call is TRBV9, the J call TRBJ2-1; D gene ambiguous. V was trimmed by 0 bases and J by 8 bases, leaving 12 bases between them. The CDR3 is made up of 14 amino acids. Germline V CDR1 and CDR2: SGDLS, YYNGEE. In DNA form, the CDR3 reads TGTGCCAGCAGCGTAGAAACTATCCGGGATGAGCAGTTCTTC. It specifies CASSVETIRDEQFF.

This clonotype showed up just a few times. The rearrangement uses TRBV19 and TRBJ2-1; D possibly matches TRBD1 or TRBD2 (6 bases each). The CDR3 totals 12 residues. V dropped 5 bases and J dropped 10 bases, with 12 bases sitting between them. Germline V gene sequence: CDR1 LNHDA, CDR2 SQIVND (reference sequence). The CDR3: CASSLTGREQFF. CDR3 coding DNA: TGTGCCAGTAGTCTCACAGGGAGGGAGCAGTTCTTC.

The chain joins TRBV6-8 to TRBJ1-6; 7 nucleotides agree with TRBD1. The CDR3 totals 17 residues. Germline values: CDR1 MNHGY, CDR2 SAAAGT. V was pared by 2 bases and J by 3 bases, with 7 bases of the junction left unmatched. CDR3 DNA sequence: TGTGCCAGCAGTTACCGAAAGGGACAGCTCTATAATTCACCCCTCCACTTT. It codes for CASSYRKGQLYNSPLHF.

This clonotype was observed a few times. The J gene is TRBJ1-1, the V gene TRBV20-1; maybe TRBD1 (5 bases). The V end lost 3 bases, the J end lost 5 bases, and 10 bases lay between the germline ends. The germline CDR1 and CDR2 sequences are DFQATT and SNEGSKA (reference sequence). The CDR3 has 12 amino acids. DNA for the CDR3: TGCAGTGCTAGGCGAGGGGTAACTGAAGCTTTCTTT. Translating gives CSARRGVTEAFF.

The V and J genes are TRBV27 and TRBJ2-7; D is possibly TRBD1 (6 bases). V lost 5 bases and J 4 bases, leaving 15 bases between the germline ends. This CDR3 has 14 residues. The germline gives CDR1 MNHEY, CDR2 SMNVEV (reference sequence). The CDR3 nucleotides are TGTGCCAGCAGTCAGAACACAGGGTTTTACGAGCAGTACTTC. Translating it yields CASSQNTGFYEQYF.

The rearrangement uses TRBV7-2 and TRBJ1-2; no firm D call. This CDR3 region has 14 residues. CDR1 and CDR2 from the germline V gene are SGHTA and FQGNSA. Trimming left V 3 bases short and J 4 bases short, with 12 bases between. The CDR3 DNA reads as TGTGCCAGCAGCTTCCCCGGGATCCTCTATGGCTACACCTTC. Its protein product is CASSFPGILYGYTF.

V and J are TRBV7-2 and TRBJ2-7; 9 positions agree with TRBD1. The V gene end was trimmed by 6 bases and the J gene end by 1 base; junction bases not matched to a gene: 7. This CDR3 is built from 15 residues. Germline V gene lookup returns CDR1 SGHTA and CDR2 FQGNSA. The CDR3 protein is CASRRTGDVSYEQYF. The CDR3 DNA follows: TGTGCCAGCAGACGGACAGGGGATGTTTCCTACGAGCAGTACTTC. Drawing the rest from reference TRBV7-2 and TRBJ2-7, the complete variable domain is GAGVSQSPSNKVTEKGKDVELRCDPISGHTALYWYRQSLGQGLEFLIYFQGNSAPDKSGLPSDRFSAERTGGSVSTLTIQRTQQEDSAVYLCASRRTGDVSYEQYFGPGTRLTVT.

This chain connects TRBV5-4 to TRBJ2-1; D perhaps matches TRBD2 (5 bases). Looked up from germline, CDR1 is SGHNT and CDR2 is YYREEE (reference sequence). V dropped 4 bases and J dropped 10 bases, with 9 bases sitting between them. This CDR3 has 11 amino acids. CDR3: CASSAGIEQFF. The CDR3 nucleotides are TGTGCCAGCAGCGCCGGGATCGAGCAGTTCTTC.

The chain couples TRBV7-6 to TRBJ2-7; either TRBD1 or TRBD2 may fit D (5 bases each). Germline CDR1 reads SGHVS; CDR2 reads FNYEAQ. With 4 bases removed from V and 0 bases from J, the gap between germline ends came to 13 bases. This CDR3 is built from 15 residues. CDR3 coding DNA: TGTGCCAGCAGCTCGGGACCAGGGCTCTCCTACGAGCAGTACTTC. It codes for CASSSGPGLSYEQYF.

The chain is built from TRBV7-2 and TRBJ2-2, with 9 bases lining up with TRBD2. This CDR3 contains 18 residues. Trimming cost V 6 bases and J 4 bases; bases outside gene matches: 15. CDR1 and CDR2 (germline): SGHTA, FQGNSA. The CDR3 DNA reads TGTGCCAGCAGTCCCACAGCGGGGGCGGGAGGGGTCACCGGGGAGCTGTTTTTT. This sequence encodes CASSPTAGAGGVTGELFF.